The 17 T cell receptor beta chains given below trace back to one sample, sequenced in a study of cytomegalovirus exposure and HLA in healthy donors. PCR amplification relied on 60 Vbeta primers (plus 13 Jbeta primers). TCRdb's table, derived via immunoSEQ multiplex PCR, lists solely in-frame clones and lacks some. The table records about 98,000 clones, 55% to 75% of them present only once. The sequencing sample was made of PBMCs. The receptors originated from a man aged 50-60 years in good health and CMV-seronegative.

This clone was seen once. The chain employs TRBV5-1 and TRBJ2-1; possibly TRBD1 for D (6 bases). This CDR3 is built from 14 residues. Looked up from germline, CDR1 is SGHRS and CDR2 is YFSETQ. V was clipped by 5 bases and J by 2 bases, with 11 bases between them. CDR3 loop: CASSEGDAYNEQFF. The CDR3 coding sequence is TGCGCCAGCAGTGAGGGGGATGCCTACAATGAGCAGTTCTTC.

This chain uses TRBV2 with TRBJ2-1, with TRBD1 as a possible D gene (6 bases). Per the germline V gene, CDR1 is SNHLY and CDR2 is FYNNEI. CDR3 length: 13 residues. The germline V and J ends were trimmed by 5 bases and 7 bases, with 12 bases remaining between them. CDR3 amino acids: CASSSYQGNEQFF. The CDR3 bases are TGTGCCAGCAGTTCTTATCAGGGGAATGAGCAGTTCTTC.

V usage is TRBV19 and J usage is TRBJ2-1, with 8 bases lining up with TRBD1. The V gene end was trimmed by 6 bases and the J gene end by 3 bases; junction bases not matched to a gene: 1. Germline CDR1 reads LNHDA; CDR2 reads SQIVND (reference sequence). The CDR3 extends over 13 amino acids. The CDR3 region is CASSDRGYNEQFF. CDR3 nucleotides: TGTGCCAGTAGCGACAGGGGCTACAATGAGCAGTTCTTC.

The chain couples TRBV7-2 to TRBJ1-5, with D perhaps TRBD1 (6 bases). CDR1 is SGHTA, CDR2 FQGNSA, per germline. V lost 0 bases, J lost 4 bases, and 10 bases lay in between. The CDR3 extends over 15 amino acids. CDR3 nucleotide sequence: TGTGCCAGCAGCTTAGCGACCCAGGGGAATCAGCCCCAGCATTTT. Encoded protein: CASSLATQGNQPQHF. The complete variable domain, with remaining parts taken from reference TRBV7-2 and TRBJ1-5, reads GAGVSQSPSNKVTEKGKDVELRCDPISGHTALYWYRQSLGQGLEFLIYFQGNSAPDKSGLPSDRFSAERTGGSVSTLTIQRTQQEDSAVYLCASSLATQGNQPQHFGDGTRLSIL.

This sequence joins TRBV6-1 and TRBJ2-5; D perhaps matches TRBD1 (6 bases). Judging by the DNA end, TRBJ2-7 fits better; the J call may be wrong. Germline values: CDR1 MNHNS, CDR2 SASEGT. There are 14 residues in the CDR3. CDR3 in DNA: TGTGCCAGCAGTGCCAGGGGCCGGCCCTACGAGCAGTACTTC. It translates to CASSARGRPYEQYF.

The rearrangement uses TRBV28 and TRBJ2-1; 8 nucleotides align to TRBD1. This CDR3 has 15 residues. The junction had 2 bases not matched to a gene; V was cut back by 1 base and J by 3 bases. CDR1 is MDHEN and CDR2 is SYDVKM in the germline V gene. The CDR3 here is CASSLSDRVYNEQFF. Here the CDR3 DNA reads TGTGCCAGCAGTTTATCGGACAGGGTCTACAATGAGCAGTTCTTC.

The chain recombines TRBV9 with TRBJ2-7; D is perhaps TRBD2 (7 bases). Germline V gene data show CDR1 as SGDLS and CDR2 as YYNGEE. CDR3 length: 17 amino acids. V lost 0 bases, J lost 4 bases, and 20 bases lay in between. CDR3 coding DNA: TGTGCCAGCAGCGTAGGCTGGGGGGGCAGGGATGGATACGAGCAGTACTTC. Its translation: CASSVGWGGRDGYEQYF.

This sequence joins TRBV19 and TRBJ1-5; D unclear. The germline V and J ends were trimmed by 1 base and 13 bases, with 14 bases remaining between them. Per germline, CDR1 LNHDA and CDR2 SQIVND (reference sequence). The CDR3 runs 13 residues. Here the CDR3 reads CASSIASQSNQHF. The DNA of the CDR3 is TGTGCCAGTAGTATAGCGTCCCAGTCCAATCAGCATTTT.

The CDR3 here is CASSYAGGGETQYF. The CDR3 nucleotides read TGTGCCAGCAGTTATGCGGGGGGGGGAGAGACCCAGTACTTC. This chain links TRBV6-5 with TRBJ2-5, with 9 nucleotides matching TRBD2. This CDR3 comprises 14 residues. Trimming at V came to 3 bases and at J to 4 bases, leaving 3 bases not matched to a gene. Germline CDR1 reads MNHEY; CDR2 reads SVGAGI.

This clone was seen a few times. The rearrangement uses TRBV11-2 and TRBJ2-2; D not certain. The CDR3 contains 13 residues. The germline CDR1 and CDR2 sequences are SGHAT and FQNNGV. The germline V and J ends were trimmed by 0 bases and 7 bases, with 6 bases remaining between them. CDR3 in amino acids: CASSLDYFGELFF. CDR3 in DNA: TGTGCCAGCAGCTTAGATTATTTCGGGGAGCTGTTTTTT.

The chain joins TRBV6-1 to TRBJ1-3, with D possibly matching TRBD1 (5 bases). V shed 8 bases and J shed 1 base, with 15 bases lying between them. Germline V gene lookup returns CDR1 MNHNS and CDR2 SASEGT. CDR3 length: 15 residues. This CDR3 is CASLRDPWSGNTIYF. The CDR3 DNA is TGTGCCAGCTTGCGGGACCCCTGGTCTGGAAACACCATATATTTT.

Details on this clone: The identical CDR3 is also encoded by other nucleotide sequences in the sample. The CDR3 DNA reads as TGTGCCAGCAGTGAAAGACCTTCGCAGCGGAGCACAGATACGCAGTATTTT. Translation gives CASSERPSQRSTDTQYF. The chain is built from TRBV6-1 and TRBJ2-3; D perhaps matches TRBD2 (5 bases). Trimming stripped 2 bases from V and 0 bases from J, with 15 bases between. CDR3 length: 17 amino acids. Germline CDR1 MNHNS, CDR2 SASEGT.

Only one count was recorded for this clone. CDR3 bases: TGCGCCAGCTCGCGGGAGCCCTACGAGCAGTACTTC. It yields the protein CASSREPYEQYF. The chain has TRBV5-1 and TRBJ2-7, with 7 positions matching TRBD2. V lost 7 bases, J lost 2 bases, and 3 bases stayed unmatched. The CDR3 is made up of 12 amino acids. Germline V lookup: CDR1 SGHRS, CDR2 YFSETQ.

The chain couples TRBV2 to TRBJ1-1, with D unresolved. The V and J ends lost 4 bases and 0 bases respectively, with 12 bases between them. The CDR3 sequence is 15 residues long. Germline V lookup: CDR1 SNHLY, CDR2 FYNNEI. This chain's CDR3 is CASSGGRGVNTEAFF. CDR3 DNA: TGTGCCAGCAGTGGCGGTCGGGGTGTGAACACTGAAGCTTTCTTT.

This clone occurred a few times. Here the CDR3 reads CASSESTGLGKNIQYF. Written as DNA, the CDR3 is TGTGCCAGCAGTGAATCGACAGGGTTGGGCAAAAACATTCAGTACTTC. The rearrangement joins TRBV25-1 to TRBJ2-4; 7 nucleotides match TRBD1. The germline V gene encodes CDR1 MGHDK and CDR2 SYGVNS. CDR3 length equals 16 residues. Unmatched junction bases numbered 6, after V lost 1 base and J lost 3 bases.

This clone was recorded once. This sequence joins TRBV7-9 and TRBJ1-5; 9 bases map to TRBD1. This CDR3 contains 17 residues. V shed 6 bases, J shed 0 bases, and the junction held 9 bases outside the gene matches. From germline, CDR1 is SEHNR and CDR2 FQNEAQ (reference sequence). The CDR3 loop reads CASSPGTGYYSNQPQHF. Written as DNA, the CDR3 is TGTGCCAGCAGTCCCGGGACAGGGTATTATAGCAATCAGCCCCAGCATTTT.

This chain joins TRBV7-9 and TRBJ2-1; 8 bases are shared with TRBD2. The germline V gene has CDR1 SEHNR and CDR2 FQNEAQ (reference sequence). The CDR3 has 15 residues. J was trimmed by 8 bases and V by 5 bases; bases with no gene match: 11. The CDR3 nucleotides are TGTGCCAGCAGCGGAGGATGGCGGGGGGTTTATGAGCAGTTCTTC. Translated: CASSGGWRGVYEQFF.